These 23 T cell receptor beta chains were all obtained from the same sample, sequenced in a study of blood T cells in healthy people across ages (dated by TCRdb to between 2014 and 2017). To prepare the library, 5' RACE was applied. Sequencing was performed on an Illumina HiSeq 2500. A second 7 to 11 cycle PCR used a sample-barcoded 5' primer and a J-beta primer mix. TCRdb itself trimmed the public reads at Q25 with fastp, ran MiXCR and retained productive beta chains. Identical CDR3 protein sequences are pooled into one entry, listed with their most common genes and DNA. The sample table holds some 780,000 distinct CDR3 sequences, of which around three fifths were seen once. Around 25% of the sample rests with the top ten. Sequencing input: blood. The receptors here all came from a man aged 35-49 years in good health.

This rearrangement joins TRBV20-1 to TRBJ2-1; unclear D gene. The V end was cut by 6 bases, the J end by 1 base, with 13 bases between. The CDR3 length is 14 residues. Germline V gene data show CDR1 as DFQATT and CDR2 as SNEGSKA (reference sequence). CDR3 DNA sequence: TGCAGTGCCCCATCAGTAGGGTCCTACAATGAGCAGTTCTTC. Translated: CSAPSVGSYNEQFF.

The rearrangement uses TRBV20-1 and TRBJ2-5; 9 bases are shared with TRBD2. The end of the DNA aligns better with TRBJ2-1, so the J call may be wrong. This CDR3 has 15 residues. CDR1 and CDR2 from the germline V gene are DFQATT and SNEGSKA (reference sequence). The CDR3 nucleotides are TGCAGTGCCAGTTCCCGGACTAGCGAACAAGAGACCCAGTTCTTC. Amino acids: CSASSRTSEQETQFF.

The chain couples TRBV29-1 to TRBJ2-5; the D gene is possibly TRBD1 (5 bases). This CDR3 has 13 residues. Germline V CDR1 and CDR2: SQVTM, ANQGSEA. Trimming pared 3 bases from V and 5 bases from J, leaving 13 bases between. DNA of the CDR3: TGCAGCGTTGAGGAGCCTAGGGGTGAGACCCAGTACTTC. It translates to CSVEEPRGETQYF. Based on the CDR3 plus reference TRBV29-1 and TRBJ2-5, the full variable domain is SAVISQKPSRDICQRGTSLTIQCQVDSQVTMMFWYRQQPGQSLTLIATANQGSEATYESGFVIDKFPISRPNLTFSTLTVSNMSPEDSSIYLCSVEEPRGETQYFGPGTRLLVL.

The rearrangement links TRBV12-3 or TRBV12-4 to TRBJ2-1, with D possibly TRBD2 on 5 matching bases. This CDR3 is 15 amino acids long. The V and J ends lost 6 bases and 2 bases respectively, with 14 bases between them. The CDR3, as DNA: TGTGCCAGCAGCCGTGGACTGGAAACCTACAATGAGCAGTTCTTC. Its protein product is CASSRGLETYNEQFF.

This clonotype was seen a handful of times. The chain carries TRBV9 and TRBJ2-6; tentative D call: TRBD1 (7 bases). The CDR3 spans 15 residues. Germline V gives CDR1 SGDLS, CDR2 YYNGEE. The V gene lost 6 bases and the J gene lost 8 bases, with 18 bases spanning the gap. The CDR3: CASTTFQGGPNVLTF. The CDR3 coding sequence is TGTGCCAGCACAACCTTCCAGGGGGGTCCCAACGTCCTGACTTTC.

The rearrangement links TRBV6-5 to TRBJ1-4; no definite D call. V was clipped by 2 bases and J by 3 bases, with 13 bases between them. The CDR3 is 16 amino acids. The germline V gene has CDR1 MNHEY and CDR2 SVGAGI. CDR3 sequence reads: CASSYLAVVANEKLFF. DNA for the CDR3: TGTGCCAGCAGTTACCTCGCGGTGGTTGCTAATGAAAAACTGTTTTTT.

This clonotype has more than one count but fewer than ten. This chain links TRBV29-1 with TRBJ2-7; 10 nucleotides agree with TRBD1. The junction had 8 bases not matched to a gene; V was cut back by 4 bases and J by 5 bases. Germline CDR1 and CDR2: SQVTM and ANQGSEA. The CDR3 contains 14 residues. As DNA, the CDR3 is TGCAGCGTTGGAGGGGGACAGGGGTACGACGAGCAGTACTTC. Translation: CSVGGGQGYDEQYF.

The chain has TRBV6-5 and TRBJ1-1, with D uncertain. The CDR3 extends over 16 amino acids. Germline V CDR1 and CDR2: MNHEY, SVGAGI. The ends were cut back, 2 bases at V and 4 bases at J, with 17 bases in the middle. The CDR3 DNA is TGTGCCAGCAGTTACGGCCGGGCCTCGTTGGGCACTGAAGCTTTCTTT. Protein: CASSYGRASLGTEAFF.

V usage is TRBV7-9 and J usage is TRBJ2-5; 10 nucleotides align to TRBD2. The V and J ends lost 5 bases and 2 bases, in that order; junction bases with no gene match: 8. Looked up from germline, CDR1 is SEHNR and CDR2 is FQNEAQ (reference sequence). The length of the CDR3 is 16 residues. CDR3 region: CASSGWTSGNQETQYF. The DNA for the CDR3 is TGTGCCAGCAGCGGGTGGACTAGCGGAAATCAAGAGACCCAGTACTTC.

The genes are TRBV28 and TRBJ2-4; D possibly corresponds to TRBD2 (5 bases). With the DNA end fitting TRBJ2-5 better, the J assignment may be wrong. This CDR3 region has 15 residues. Germline V lookup: CDR1 MDHEN, CDR2 SYDVKM. The CDR3, as DNA: TGTGCCAGCAGTTTGTATGACGCGGGCAGGGAGACCCAGTACTTC. It encodes CASSLYDAGRETQYF.

Only one count was recorded for this clonotype. J is TRBJ1-1 and V is TRBV27; D gene unclear. Germline values: CDR1 MNHEY, CDR2 SMNVEV (reference sequence). The CDR3 is 13 amino acids. Trimming pared 5 bases from V and 2 bases from J, leaving 9 bases between. The CDR3 here is CASSTAGNTEAFF. Written as DNA, the CDR3 is TGTGCCAGCAGTACCGCAGGAAACACTGAAGCTTTCTTT.

The chain carries TRBV10-2 and TRBJ2-4; the D is unclear. The V end lost 2 bases, the J end lost 13 bases, and 15 bases lay between the germline ends. This CDR3 comprises 13 residues. Germline V lookup: CDR1 WSHSY, CDR2 SAAADI. CDR3 sequence reads: CASSEASRVQQYF. The CDR3 DNA reads as TGCGCCAGCAGTGAGGCCTCTAGGGTCCAGCAGTACTTC.

The rearrangement links TRBV7-2 to TRBJ2-3, with D perhaps TRBD1 (6 bases). CDR1 SGHTA and CDR2 FQGNSA come from the germline V gene. This CDR3 contains 16 residues. V was shortened by 0 bases and J by 1 base, with 11 bases between the two germline ends. In nucleotides, the CDR3 is TGTGCCAGCAGCTTAGCTTCAGGGGTAGGCACAGATACGCAGTATTTT. Translation: CASSLASGVGTDTQYF.

The chain joins TRBV7-2 to TRBJ2-3; 7 bases fit TRBD2. This CDR3 region has 16 residues. The V and J ends lost 0 bases and 5 bases, in that order; junction bases with no gene match: 8. The germline CDR1 and CDR2 sequences are SGHTA and FQGNSA. This chain's CDR3 is CASSLAGGVAGDTQYF. Written as DNA, the CDR3 is TGTGCCAGCAGCTTAGCAGGAGGAGTAGCGGGAGATACGCAGTATTTT.

V is TRBV4-2 and J is TRBJ2-1; D remains ambiguous. Between the trimmed V and J ends, which lost 1 base and 0 bases, there was a span of 13 bases. CDR3 length: 17 residues. Germline V gene data show CDR1 as LGHNA and CDR2 as YNFKEQ. For the CDR3, the DNA is TGTGCCAGCAGCCAAGCTGTGGCAATCAGCTCCTACAATGAGCAGTTCTTC. This encodes CASSQAVAISSYNEQFF.

The chain joins TRBV9 to TRBJ2-1, with D perhaps matching TRBD1 or TRBD2 (5 bases each). The germline gives CDR1 SGDLS, CDR2 YYNGEE. V was cut by 0 bases and J by 7 bases, with 11 bases left in between. The CDR3 totals 14 residues. CDR3 sequence reads: CASSVGGKGNEQFF. The CDR3 nucleotides read TGTGCCAGCAGCGTAGGGGGGAAGGGGAATGAGCAGTTCTTC.

The chain is built from TRBV5-5 and TRBJ2-5; no definite D call. The CDR3 sequence is 16 residues long. From germline, CDR1 is SGHKS and CDR2 YYEKEE (reference sequence). The V gene lost 0 bases and the J gene lost 3 bases, with 15 bases spanning the gap. The CDR3 nucleotides read TGTGCCAGCAGCTTGGGGTTAGGGCAGAACGAAGAGACCCAGTACTTC. The encoded protein is CASSLGLGQNEETQYF.

This clonotype was seen just once. This chain uses TRBV25-1 with TRBJ2-4, with 8 bases lining up with TRBD1. V dropped 7 bases and J dropped 13; count of bases not matched to a gene: 12. CDR3 length: 13 amino acids. Per germline, CDR1 MGHDK and CDR2 SYGVNS. CDR3 region: CASTGTGSMVQYF. CDR3 bases: TGTGCCAGCACCGGGACAGGATCTATGGTGCAGTACTTC.

The chain joins TRBV5-1 to TRBJ1-1; tentative D call: TRBD1 (6 bases). CDR1 SGHRS and CDR2 YFSETQ come from the germline V gene. CDR3 length equals 12 residues. V was trimmed by 4 bases and J by 8 bases, leaving 12 bases between them. CDR3 sequence reads: CASSQGQTEAFF. Here the CDR3 DNA reads TGCGCCAGCAGCCAAGGACAGACGGAAGCTTTCTTT.

The J gene is TRBJ2-5, the V gene TRBV25-1, with unresolved D. V gave up 1 base and J gave up 5 bases, with 17 bases separating them. The germline CDR1 and CDR2 sequences are MGHDK and SYGVNS. This CDR3 contains 16 residues. CDR3 sequence reads: CASSEFPGSITETQYF. CDR3 coding DNA: TGTGCCAGCAGTGAATTCCCCGGGTCAATCACGGAGACCCAGTACTTC.

In this sample, this clonotype turned up a few times. The CDR3 DNA reads TGTGCCAGCAGCGTAGGCGGTAGCGGGATCAATGAGCAGTTCTTC. As protein: CASSVGGSGINEQFF. The chain recombines TRBV9 with TRBJ2-1, with TRBD2 matching over 8 bases. V shed 0 bases and J 6 bases; nucleotides not matched to a gene: 5. CDR3 size: 15 residues. Germline CDR1 and CDR2: SGDLS and YYNGEE.

The chain is built from TRBV29-1 and TRBJ2-5; 7 bases align to TRBD1. The V segment lost 7 bases and the J segment 11 bases; nucleotides outside the gene matches: 16. The CDR3 has 13 amino acids. The germline gives CDR1 SQVTM, CDR2 ANQGSEA. DNA for the CDR3: TGCAGCGCCGGGGACAGCGCCTCTAATGAGCAGTACTTC. Residues: CSAGDSASNEQYF.

In its sample, this clonotype was seen a few times. The chain has TRBV2 and TRBJ2-1; weak D call: TRBD2 (5 bases). V lost 2 bases to trimming and J lost 12 bases, with 17 bases between them. CDR1 and CDR2 (germline): SNHLY, FYNNEI. This CDR3 comprises 14 residues. The CDR3: CASSESEGASRQFF. The CDR3 coding sequence is TGTGCCAGCAGTGAAAGCGAAGGCGCTAGCCGGCAGTTCTTC.